The rows below give T cell receptor beta chains drawn from one sample of a study of shared clonotypes between healthy human individuals. Sequencing was performed with immunoSEQ multiplex PCR; in TCRdb, only in-frame clones are kept and a portion is missing. The table includes roughly 2.4 million clones, approximately 94% detected once. Sequenced material: naive CD4+ T cells sorted from blood. These receptor sequences come from a man younger than 30 in good health. The CDR3 runs from the conserved cysteine through the conserved F or W. The D gene is left open where the match is weak. Part of the rows lack a size; the others show once, few, many or a class for expanded clones.

J gene	clone size	V gene	D gene	CDR3 DNA	CDR3 protein
TRBJ2-3	NA	TRBV4-3	TRBD2	TGCGCCAGCGCTAGCGGGAACACAGATACGCAGTATTTT	CASASGNTDTQYF
TRBJ1-1	NA	TRBV30	TRBD1	TGTGCCTGGGGTCCGGGACAGGGGGCAAACATTCAAGCTTTCTTT	CAWGPGQGANIQAFF
TRBJ2-7	NA	TRBV19	TRBD1	TGTGCCAGTAGTCTCCGGGACAGGGGACACGAGCAGTACTTC	CASSLRDRGHEQYF
TRBJ2-5	NA	TRBV5-1	TRBD1	TGCGCCAGCAGCTTGGGCGGACAGGGGGTAGGAGAGACCCAGTACTTC	CASSLGGQGVGETQYF
TRBJ1-5	NA	TRBV15	NA	TGTGCCACCAGCAGAGATTTGGGGGATGTAGATCAGCCCCAGCATTTT	CATSRDLGDVDQPQHF
TRBJ2-7	NA	TRBV18	TRBD1	TGTGCCAGCTCTTCCCCAGGGGGCAACTCCTACGAGCAGTACTTC	CASSSPGGNSYEQYF
TRBJ2-5	NA	TRBV14	NA	TGTGCCAGCAGCCAAGGACAGCTGGGGGAGACCCAGTACTTC	CASSQGQLGETQYF
TRBJ2-3	NA	TRBV4-3	TRBD2	TGCGCCAGCAGCCAAAGGAGCGGGAGCGTAGATACGCAGTATTTT	CASSQRSGSVDTQYF
TRBJ1-4	NA	TRBV7-2	NA	TGTGCCAGCAGCTTGACGGGAGCAACTAATGAAAAACTGTTTTTT	CASSLTGATNEKLFF
TRBJ2-7	NA	TRBV5-1	TRBD1	TGCGCCAGCAACCGGGACAGCCCCTCCTACGAGCAGTACTTC	CASNRDSPSYEQYF
TRBJ1-6	NA	TRBV25-1	NA	TGTGCCAGCATCCTCCTTGGGGGGACGGGGGTGGATTCACCCCTCCACTTT	CASILLGGTGVDSPLHF
TRBJ1-1	NA	TRBV5-1	NA	TGCGCCAGCAGTACGACGACAGGAGGGATCACTGAAGCTTTCTTT	CASSTTTGGITEAFF
TRBJ1-2	NA	TRBV5-1	NA	TGCGCCAGCAGCCCCGACAGGAGCTATGGCTACACCTTC	CASSPDRSYGYTF
TRBJ2-1	NA	TRBV7-9	NA	TGTGCCAGCAGCCCGGGACACGGAACTTACAATGAGCAGTTCTTC	CASSPGHGTYNEQFF
TRBJ2-7	NA	TRBV2	TRBD2	TGTGCCAGCACCATGGGGACTAGAAAAACCTACGAGCAGTACTTC	CASTMGTRKTYEQYF
TRBJ1-4	NA	TRBV5-6	NA	TGTGCCAGCAGCTTGGCAAGGGGCGTTGCGACTAATGAAAAACTGTTTTTT	CASSLARGVATNEKLFF
TRBJ1-2	NA	TRBV10-3	NA	TGTGCCATCAGTGTGACCGGCAGATCCTATGGCTACACCTTC	CAISVTGRSYGYTF
TRBJ2-2	NA	TRBV19	TRBD2	TGTGCCAGTAGTATAGGTCCTAGCGGGATAAGGACCGGGGAGCTGTTTTTT	CASSIGPSGIRTGELFF
TRBJ2-1	NA	TRBV7-2	TRBD2	TGTGCCAGCAGCCCGCGACTAGCGGAATACAATGAGCAGTTCTTC	CASSPRLAEYNEQFF
TRBJ2-2	NA	TRBV6-5	NA	TGTGCCAGCAGTCGGGGAAACACCGGGGAGCTGTTTTTT	CASSRGNTGELFF
TRBJ2-7	NA	TRBV5-6	NA	TGTGCCAGCAGCTATGGCCAGCCTGGCGAGCAGTACTTC	CASSYGQPGEQYF
TRBJ2-7	NA	TRBV28	NA	TGTGCCAGCAGTTCTGCTTGGCCCGCCCCCTACGAGCAGTACTTC	CASSSAWPAPYEQYF
TRBJ2-7	NA	TRBV18	TRBD2	TGTGCCAGCTCCCCCGGGGAGAGGGAGGGCGTCTACGAGCAGTACTTC	CASSPGEREGVYEQYF
TRBJ2-7	NA	TRBV7-2	TRBD2	TGTGCCAGCAGCTTAGTGGGACTAGGGTTCTACGAGCAGTACTTC	CASSLVGLGFYEQYF
TRBJ2-1	once	TRBV11-3	TRBD1	TGTGCCAGCAGCTTAGATCATACAGGGGCGCGTGAGCAGTTCTTC	CASSLDHTGAREQFF
TRBJ2-3	NA	TRBV5-1	TRBD2	TGCGCCAGCAGCTCCCGGACCGACTACGGCGGGGGTGGACAGTATTTT	CASSSRTDYGGGGQYF